This entry lists 28 T cell receptor beta chains sequenced from one sample in a study of breast tumors, draining lymph nodes, adjacent tissues. One entry per CDR3 protein results from TCRdb running MiXCR on the multiplex PCR reads. The sample contains around 290,000 distinct CDR3 sequences, more than 30% of which appear only once. The lymph nodes were axillary draining lymph nodes from breast cancer patients. Sequencing was carried out using axillary lymph node tissue. The origin of the receptors is a female donor with breast cancer. Some clones in this sample may be carry-over from other donors' samples.

The sample holds many counts of this clonotype. V is TRBV11-3 and J is TRBJ2-3; D gene uncertain. CDR1 SGHNT and CDR2 YENEEA come from the germline V gene. V dropped 0 bases and J dropped 4 bases, with 5 bases sitting between them. This CDR3 contains 13 residues. CDR3 in amino acids: CASSLERADTQYF. As DNA, the CDR3 is TGTGCCAGCAGCTTAGAAAGGGCAGATACGCAGTATTTT.

As regards this clonotype: This may be a read error: a much more frequent sequence differs by one nucleotide. This chain uses TRBV11-2 with TRBJ1-4, with D tentatively TRBD1 (6 bases). Deletions cut 3 bases from V and 5 bases from J, with 25 bases between. CDR3 length equals 19 residues. CDR1 is SGHAT, CDR2 FQNNGV, per germline. The CDR3 spells CASSLLGGTVQGRNEKLFF. The CDR3 DNA reads TGTGCCAGCAGCTTGTTGGGGGGTACGGTACAGGGTAGAAATGAAAAACTGTTTTTT.

This clonotype was seen only a few times. The chain combines TRBV28 with TRBJ1-5; the match to TRBD1 covers 7 bases. Germline trimming cut 5 bases from V and 9 bases from J; bases unmatched to any gene: 4. Germline lookup yields CDR1 MDHEN and CDR2 SYDVKM. The CDR3 contains 12 residues. As DNA, the CDR3 is TGTGCCAGCAGTAGGGGGCTGGGGCCCCAGCATTTT. This encodes CASSRGLGPQHF.

The sample holds many counts of this clonotype. The V gene is TRBV12-3 or TRBV12-4, the J gene TRBJ1-3; a possible D gene is TRBD1 (6 bases). The CDR3 totals 15 residues. V was cut by 2 bases and J by 7 bases, with 15 bases left in between. In DNA form, the CDR3 reads TGTGCCAGCAGTTTAAGCGGACGGCAGGGGAACACCATATATTTT. It codes for CASSLSGRQGNTIYF.

The rearrangement links TRBV2 to TRBJ1-6; D gene ambiguous. CDR3 length equals 11 residues. V dropped 8 bases and J dropped 4 bases, with 3 bases sitting between them. Per the germline V gene, CDR1 is SNHLY and CDR2 is FYNNEI. The CDR3 is CASPYNSPLHF. For the CDR3, the DNA is TGTGCCAGCCCTTATAATTCACCCCTCCACTTT.

V usage is TRBV7-8 and J usage is TRBJ2-6; TRBD1 aligns across 7 bases. The CDR3 consists of 17 residues. From germline, CDR1 is SGHVS and CDR2 FQNEAQ. Germline trimming cut 1 base from V and 11 bases from J; bases unmatched to any gene: 14. CDR3 sequence: CASSLGSGQLYSYVLTF. The DNA of the CDR3 is TGTGCCAGCAGCTTAGGCTCGGGACAGCTATATTCCTACGTCCTGACTTTC. Filled out from reference TRBV7-8 and TRBJ2-6, the complete variable domain reads GAGVSQSPRYKVAKRGQDVALRCDPISGHVSLFWYQQALGQGPEFLTYFQNEAQLDKSGLPSDRFFAERPEGSVSTLKIQRTQQEDSAVYLCASSLGSGQLYSYVLTFGAGSRLTVL.

The sample holds many counts of this clonotype. This chain uses TRBV7-2 with TRBJ2-7, with TRBD2 matching over 7 bases. Germline CDR1 reads SGHTA; CDR2 reads FQGNSA. This CDR3 region has 15 residues. J gave up 1 base and V 5 bases, and 8 bases lay outside the gene matches. The CDR3 reads CASSQGLVISYEQYF. Here the CDR3 DNA reads TGTGCCAGCAGCCAAGGACTAGTGATATCCTACGAGCAGTACTTC.

With respect to this clonotype: A much larger clone is a single base away; this may be a read error. The chain joins TRBV6-6 to TRBJ1-5; TRBD1 agrees at 7 bases. V was pared by 5 bases and J by 3 bases, with 7 bases of the junction left unmatched. Germline values: CDR1 MNHNY, CDR2 SVGAGI (reference sequence). The CDR3 is made up of 15 amino acids. The CDR3 reads CASSPGTAYNQPQHF. Here the CDR3 DNA reads TGTGCCAGCAGTCCCGGGACAGCCTACAATCAGCCCCAGCATTTT.

To note about this clonotype: This clone may be a read error of a much larger clone one base away. V usage is TRBV6-5 and J usage is TRBJ2-1; possible D gene TRBD1, 6 bases. In germline, CDR1 is MNHEY, CDR2 SVGAGI. The CDR3 contains 15 residues. Between the trimmed V and J ends, which lost 5 bases and 6 bases, there was a span of 17 bases. The DNA for the CDR3 is TGTGCCAGCAGTCACGGCAGACAGGTGGGCAATGAGCAGTTCTTC. It translates to CASSHGRQVGNEQFF.

This clonotype was picked up many times. The rearrangement uses TRBV6-2 or TRBV6-3 and TRBJ2-6, with D possibly TRBD2 on 6 matching bases. Germline lookup yields CDR1 MNHEY and CDR2 SVGEGT. V lost 2 bases to trimming and J lost 2 bases, with 7 bases between them. This CDR3 has 15 amino acids. The CDR3 region is CASSYGGTGANVLTF. CDR3 sequence (DNA): TGTGCCAGCAGTTACGGGGGGACTGGGGCCAACGTCCTGACTTTC.

Turning to this clonotype: This is likely a read error, given that the CDR3 carries no conserved phenylalanine or tryptophan at its end. This chain uses TRBV9 with TRBJ2-5; weak D call: TRBD1 (5 bases). CDR3 length: 13 amino acids. The germline gives CDR1 SGDLS, CDR2 YYNGEE. As DNA, the CDR3 is TGTGTCAGCAGCCTTAGGGGAATGGAGACCCAGTACTCC. Translation: CVSSLRGMETQYS.

About this clonotype itself: A read error may produce the germline difference seen at one junction end. The rearrangement uses TRBV5-4 and TRBJ2-7, with a tentative D call TRBD1 (5 bases). Looked up from germline, CDR1 is SGHNT and CDR2 is YYREEE (reference sequence). This CDR3 spans 11 amino acids. CDR3 coding DNA: TGTGCCAGCAGCTTGGGGGGCGAGCAGCACTTC. This encodes CASSLGGEQHF.

At least ten counts were recorded for this clonotype. The rearrangement uses TRBV9 and TRBJ2-5; no clear D gene. With 0 bases removed from V and 5 bases from J, the gap between germline ends came to 8 bases. The CDR3 consists of 13 residues. CDR1 and CDR2 from the germline V gene are SGDLS and YYNGEE. The CDR3 DNA sequence: TGTGCCAGCAGCGTAGCCCATATGGAGACCCAGTACTTC. Translated, it gives CASSVAHMETQYF.

The table lists this clonotype with many counts. The V gene is TRBV11-2, the J gene TRBJ2-7; the D is unclear. Germline CDR1 reads SGHAT; CDR2 reads FQNNGV. The V end was cut by 0 bases, the J end by 5 bases, with 8 bases between. This CDR3 region has 13 residues. Here the CDR3 reads CASSLDRTNEQYF. As DNA, the CDR3 is TGTGCCAGCAGCTTAGACAGGACCAACGAGCAGTACTTC.

The sample holds many counts of this clonotype. V usage is TRBV12-3 or TRBV12-4 and J usage is TRBJ2-3, with 10 bases that match TRBD2. Trimming cost V 6 bases and J 5 bases; bases outside gene matches: 11. This CDR3 has 16 amino acids. The CDR3, as DNA: TGTGCCAGCAGGCCGACCGGGACTAGCGTCCGAGATACGCAGTATTTT. This translates into CASRPTGTSVRDTQYF.

This sequence joins TRBV19 and TRBJ2-1, with 10 bases that match TRBD2. The CDR3 consists of 17 residues. J gave up 3 bases and V 5 bases, and 10 bases lay outside the gene matches. CDR1 LNHDA and CDR2 SQIVND come from the germline V gene (reference sequence). In nucleotides, the CDR3 is TGTGCCAGTAGTCCAGGGGCTAGCGGGAGTCTCTACAATGAGCAGTTCTTC. Protein product: CASSPGASGSLYNEQFF.

This clonotype occurred many times. The genes are TRBV9 and TRBJ1-2; 7 nucleotides match TRBD1. The germline V gene encodes CDR1 SGDLS and CDR2 YYNGEE. J gave up 3 bases and V 0 bases, and 5 bases lay outside the gene matches. The length of the CDR3 is 15 residues. CDR3 residues: CASSVAGQADYGYTF. The DNA of the CDR3 is TGTGCCAGCAGCGTAGCAGGACAGGCCGACTATGGCTACACCTTC.

About this clonotype: At one of its ends the junction is not consistent with the germline gene, which may arise from a read error. CDR3 DNA sequence: TGCAGTGCTCCAGGGGTCATGAACACTGCAGCTTTCTTT. It specifies CSAPGVMNTAAFF. V gene TRBV20-1 combines with J gene TRBJ1-1; TRBD1 is a possible D gene (6 bases). This CDR3 is 13 amino acids long. Germline V gene data show CDR1 as DFQATT and CDR2 as SNEGSKA (reference sequence).

In this sample, this clonotype turned up many times. CDR3 nucleotide sequence: TGTGCCATCAGTGCTGAAACCAATCAGCCCCAGCATTTT. This codes for CAISAETNQPQHF. The genes are TRBV10-3 and TRBJ1-5; D gene uncertain. The length of the CDR3 is 13 residues. V shed 4 bases and J shed 3 bases, with 7 bases lying between them. CDR1 is ENHRY and CDR2 is SYGVKD in the germline V gene.

This clonotype was detected many times. The chain carries TRBV20-1 and TRBJ2-3, with 16 nucleotides matching TRBD2. There are 18 residues in the CDR3. The junction had 8 bases not matched to a gene; V was cut back by 5 bases and J by 0 bases. From germline, CDR1 is DFQATT and CDR2 SNEGSKA (reference sequence). This CDR3 is CSAGGLAGGPGSTDTQYF. DNA for the CDR3: TGCAGTGCTGGGGGACTAGCGGGAGGGCCGGGGAGCACAGATACGCAGTATTTT.

This clonotype has a count of ten or more. The chain couples TRBV7-2 to TRBJ2-2, with 12 bases lining up with TRBD2. The CDR3 is 16 residues long. J was trimmed by 6 bases and V by 2 bases; bases with no gene match: 4. Germline V gene sequence: CDR1 SGHTA, CDR2 FQGNSA. CDR3 region: CASSLWPSGRAGELFF. CDR3 DNA: TGTGCCAGCAGCTTATGGCCTAGCGGGAGGGCCGGGGAGCTGTTTTTT.

For the CDR3, the DNA is TGCAGTGCTAGAGAGGGGGAGGCTGAAAAACTGTTTTTT. Translating it yields CSAREGEAEKLFF. The chain uses TRBV20-1 and TRBJ1-4; maybe TRBD1 (5 bases). The V gene lost 0 bases and the J gene lost 7 bases, with 9 bases spanning the gap. Germline V gene lookup returns CDR1 DFQATT and CDR2 SNEGSKA (reference sequence). This CDR3 spans 13 amino acids.

Remarks on this clonotype: This may stem from a read error, because a much larger clone lies one nucleotide away. The rearrangement joins TRBV20-1 to TRBJ2-7; tentatively, D is TRBD1 (6 bases). The germline V gene has CDR1 DFQATT and CDR2 SNEGSKA (reference sequence). The CDR3 length is 13 residues. DNA for the CDR3: TGCAGTGCTGCCCAGGGGATCCCCTACGCGCAGTACTTC. Translating gives CSAAQGIPYAQYF.

This clonotype was seen ten or more times. V is TRBV10-3 and J is TRBJ2-7; 13 bases are a match to TRBD2. The germline CDR1 and CDR2 sequences are ENHRY and SYGVKD. The V and J ends lost 6 bases and 4 bases, in that order; junction bases with no gene match: 6. The CDR3 extends over 15 amino acids. This chain's CDR3 is CAIRGTSGKEYEQYF. In DNA form, the CDR3 reads TGTGCCATCAGGGGGACTAGCGGGAAAGAATACGAGCAGTACTTC.

This clonotype has ten or more counts. This chain links TRBV10-3 with TRBJ2-1; 11 nucleotides agree with TRBD2. Losses at the gene ends were 0 bases for V and 7 bases for J; bases not matched to a gene: 8. This CDR3 contains 17 residues. Per germline, CDR1 ENHRY and CDR2 SYGVKD. The CDR3 nucleotides read TGTGCCATCAGTGAGTCGATAGCGGGAGGGCCCGGGAATGAGCAGTTCTTC. It codes for CAISESIAGGPGNEQFF.

The chain links TRBV15 to TRBJ2-2; 8 bases are a match to TRBD2. Germline V gene data show CDR1 as LNHNV and CDR2 as YYDKDF (reference sequence). With 3 bases clipped from V and 6 bases from J, the junction kept 12 bases outside the gene matches. The length of the CDR3 is 17 residues. CDR3 region: CATSSARSAGGAGELFF. The CDR3 DNA sequence: TGTGCCACCAGCAGTGCTAGGTCGGCCGGGGGGGCCGGGGAGCTGTTTTTT.

In regard to this clonotype: Since the CDR3 does not end with the conserved phenylalanine or tryptophan, this likely comes from a read error. This rearrangement joins TRBV6-1 to TRBJ1-6; TRBD1 aligns across 8 bases. J was trimmed by 9 bases and V by 7 bases; bases with no gene match: 11. The germline CDR1 and CDR2 sequences are MNHNS and SASEGT. The CDR3 totals 15 residues. The CDR3 coding sequence is TGTGCCAGCACCACCTGGGGACAGGAGAGTTCACCCCTCCACCTT. It yields the protein CASTTWGQESSPLHL.

Note on this clonotype: Given the absence of the conserved phenylalanine or tryptophan at the CDR3 end, a read error is likely. This chain joins TRBV6-5 and TRBJ2-3; the D gene is possibly TRBD1 (6 bases). CDR1 and CDR2 from the germline V gene are MNHEY and SVGAGI. Trimming shortened V by 4 bases and J by 4 bases, and 12 bases separated the two germline ends. This CDR3 has 14 residues. CDR3 coding DNA: TGTGCCAGCAGTTGGGACATAGGGGCAGATACGCAGTATCTT. Translating it yields CASSWDIGADTQYL.